The clone carrying this T cell receptor beta chain was counted between two and nine times. These data come from a study of cytomegalovirus exposure and HLA in healthy donors. The germline CDR1 and CDR2 sequences are MNHEY and SVGAGI. The junction had 9 bases not matched to a gene; V was cut back by 7 bases and J by 10 bases. This CDR3 has 14 amino acids. PCR amplification relied on 60 Vbeta primers (plus 13 Jbeta primers). Data came from immunoSEQ multiplex PCR; TCRdb stores just in-frame clones and leaves some out. The sample shows about 180,000 clones, 75% of them seen only once. The sample consisted of PBMCs. The chain employs TRBV6-5 and TRBJ2-1; 11 bases map to TRBD2. The sequence derives from a male donor in good health and CMV-seronegative. As DNA, the CDR3 is TGTGCCAGCACCAGTTGGCTAGCGGGAGGAGAGCAGTTCTTC. It codes for CASTSWLAGGEQFF.